What follows describes a single TCR beta chain. This sample was included in a study of blood T cell repertoires in COVID-19. Germline assignment: CDR1 SEHNR and CDR2 FQNEAQ (reference sequence). The CDR3 is 16 amino acids. Trimming pared 2 bases from V and 8 bases from J, leaving 18 bases between. The method was immunoSEQ multiplex PCR; TCRdb's version includes in-frame clones alone and lacks a portion of them. This sample has around 270,000 clones, with approximately 90% found just once. The rearrangement uses TRBV7-9 and TRBJ1-4; maybe TRBD1 (5 bases). Material for sequencing was peripheral blood. This TCR derives from a young man with acute or convalescent COVID-19. CDR3 nucleotides: TGTGCCAGCAGCTTACTGGCAGGGAAGGTTTGGGAAAAACTGTTTTTT. The encoded protein is CASSLLAGKVWEKLFF.